The 25 T cell receptor beta chains listed next were all sequenced from one sample in a study of T cells expressing NK-cell markers. TCRdb reprocessed the 5' RACE reads; each CDR3 protein has one entry and no DNA is given. The sample table includes roughly 450,000 distinct CDR3 sequences. Sequencing was performed on blood T cells: a sorted CD56 or NKG2C T cell subset, CD4+ or CD8+ T cells, or bulk PBMC T cells (not recorded which). Receptors originate from a woman between 50 and 59 years old in good health.

This chain uses TRBV2 with TRBJ1-1; TCRdb selects TRBD1, and the lack of DNA leaves this call unchecked. This CDR3 contains 13 residues. Germline V gene sequence: CDR1 SNHLY, CDR2 FYNNEI. CDR3 amino acids: CASSGRSRGEAFF.

The rearrangement uses TRBV9 and TRBJ2-7. Germline V gene sequence: CDR1 SGDLS, CDR2 YYNGEE. CDR3 length: 14 amino acids. CDR3 residues: CASSVAEGLYEQYF.

The CDR3 here is CASSYSGTDSYNEQFF. The chain links TRBV11-2 to TRBJ2-1; the D gene TCRdb calls, TRBD1, cannot be checked with no DNA. The germline gives CDR1 SGHAT, CDR2 FQNNGV. CDR3 size: 16 residues.

V is TRBV29-1 and J is TRBJ2-1. Germline CDR1 reads SQVTM; CDR2 reads ANQGSEA. The CDR3 has 13 amino acids. The CDR3 loop reads CSVSSASYNEQFF.

The J gene is TRBJ1-5, the V gene TRBV12-3 or TRBV12-4. The CDR3 has 12 residues. The chain's CDR3 is CASCSGPQPQHF.

The chain employs TRBV6-1 and TRBJ1-5. The CDR3 covers 14 residues. Germline V gene data show CDR1 as MNHNS and CDR2 as SASEGT. The CDR3 loop reads CASIGVLSNQPQHF.

The rearrangement joins TRBV28 to TRBJ2-1; TCRdb designates TRBD2, a call that cannot be tested without DNA. This CDR3 is 15 amino acids long. Germline lookup yields CDR1 MDHEN and CDR2 SYDVKM. This CDR3 is CASSPPGTSDNEQFF.

The V gene is TRBV20-1, the J gene TRBJ1-1; without DNA, the TCRdb call of TRBD1 cannot be checked. The CDR3 loop spans 12 amino acids. Germline-derived CDR1 and CDR2 are DFQATT and SNEGSKA (reference sequence). This CDR3 reads CSANGAGASAFF.

The rearrangement links TRBV15 to TRBJ2-1; TCRdb calls TRBD2, which cannot be checked without DNA. CDR1 and CDR2 (germline): LNHNV, YYDKDF (reference sequence). CDR3 length: 16 residues. CDR3 residues: CATSTNLAGGGNEQFF.

The chain joins TRBV30 to TRBJ2-3; TCRdb lists TRBD2, though no DNA is available to test this call. Germline V gives CDR1 GTSNPN, CDR2 SVGIG (reference sequence). CDR3 length equals 16 residues. The CDR3 loop is CAWSQGPDLSTDTQYF.

The chain couples TRBV5-1 to TRBJ2-3; TCRdb returns TRBD2, unconfirmable since there is no DNA. Germline CDR1 is SGHRS and CDR2 is YFSETQ. This CDR3 is 16 amino acids long. CDR3 residues: CASSPSRLGVSDTQYF.

The chain uses TRBV20-1 and TRBJ2-2; TCRdb proposes TRBD1, but this gene call is untestable without DNA. The germline V gene encodes CDR1 DFQATT and CDR2 SNEGSKA (reference sequence). The CDR3 totals 16 residues. CDR3 amino acids: CSATDRGTSNTGELFF.

V usage is TRBV5-1 and J usage is TRBJ2-5; TCRdb outputs TRBD2, but without DNA this stays unchecked. The CDR3 has 15 residues. Per the germline V gene, CDR1 is SGHRS and CDR2 is YFSETQ. The CDR3: CASSLGRESLETQYF.

The J gene is TRBJ2-5, the V gene TRBV9; TCRdb lists TRBD1, though no DNA is available to test this call. Germline V gene data show CDR1 as SGDLS and CDR2 as YYNGEE. CDR3 size: 16 residues. CDR3 in amino acids: CASSVAVRGQQETQYF.

The chain has TRBV7-8 and TRBJ2-7. From germline, CDR1 is SGHVS and CDR2 FQNEAQ. This CDR3 comprises 14 residues. The CDR3 here is CASSLALGHYEQYF.

The V gene is TRBV12-3 or TRBV12-4, the J gene TRBJ2-3; the D gene TCRdb calls, TRBD1, cannot be checked with no DNA. This CDR3 spans 16 amino acids. CDR3 sequence: CASSPPGQGSTDTQYF.

The chain has TRBV12-3 or TRBV12-4 and TRBJ1-1; lacking DNA, the TRBD1 call made by TCRdb goes unchecked. There are 15 residues in the CDR3. The CDR3 is CASSRAGTVNTEAFF.

The chain carries TRBV12-3 or TRBV12-4 and TRBJ2-1; there is no DNA to check the TCRdb D call of TRBD1. The CDR3 has 11 amino acids. The CDR3: CASSSRDQRFF.

The chain employs TRBV5-1 and TRBJ2-1; lacking DNA, the TRBD1 call made by TCRdb goes unchecked. The V gene's germline CDR1 is SGHRS and CDR2 YFSETQ. The CDR3 consists of 18 residues. This CDR3 reads CASSAAKLQGSSYNEQFF.

The chain uses TRBV7-9 and TRBJ2-7; TCRdb names TRBD2, which stays unverified in the absence of DNA. Germline V gene data show CDR1 as SEHNR and CDR2 as FQNEAQ (reference sequence). The CDR3 covers 13 residues. The CDR3 spells CASSPTLGSEQYF.

The CDR3: CASSLMGPFYNEQFF. The chain is built from TRBV11-2 and TRBJ2-1; no DNA is available, so the TRBD2 call from TCRdb remains unchecked. Germline V gene lookup returns CDR1 SGHAT and CDR2 FQNNGV. This CDR3 has 15 residues.

The V call is TRBV29-1, the J call TRBJ2-3; the D call from TCRdb, TRBD1, cannot be confirmed without DNA. Per germline, CDR1 SQVTM and CDR2 ANQGSEA. This CDR3 is 13 amino acids long. CDR3 region: CSVLEGVPDTQYF.

The chain couples TRBV7-8 to TRBJ2-3; TCRdb reports TRBD1, a call that lacks DNA to check it against. The CDR3 extends over 14 amino acids. From germline, CDR1 is SGHVS and CDR2 FQNEAQ. CDR3 sequence reads: CASSLVRTGDTQYF.

The genes are TRBV12-3 or TRBV12-4 and TRBJ1-6; TCRdb's D call, TRBD1, is unchecked because there is no DNA. CDR3 length: 14 residues. The CDR3 sequence: CASSFQGSGSPLHF.

CDR3 sequence reads: CSALAGGRTDTQYF. V and J are TRBV20-1 and TRBJ2-3; TCRdb lists TRBD2, though no DNA is available to test this call. Germline V gives CDR1 DFQATT, CDR2 SNEGSKA (reference sequence). The CDR3 spans 14 residues.